Following are 21 T cell receptor beta chains from one sample sequenced in a study of CD8 T cells in ankylosing spondylitis. General study findings and limits: Seemingly distinctive of ankylosing spondylitis blood was a TCR beta motif formed by eight highly homologous variants.

No antigen is known for these receptors. Each CDR3 protein gets one entry after TCRdb re-called the 5' RACE reads with MiXCR. This sample yields hundreds of thousands of distinct CDR3 sequences, of which roughly a quarter are seen a single time; about 0.89% belongs to the top ten. Material for sequencing was blood, either unsorted or a sorted T cell fraction (not recorded which). Receptors originate from a male donor with ankylosing spondylitis.

This clonotype has a count of ten or more. The V call is TRBV4-1, the J call TRBJ2-2; 8 nucleotides align to TRBD1. There are 17 residues in the CDR3. Germline V gene sequence: CDR1 MGHRA, CDR2 YSYEKL. After removal of 2 bases from V and 5 bases from J, the junction contained 10 bases not matched to a gene. CDR3 DNA: TGCGCCAGCAGCCAAATATGGGACAGGCACAGAACCGGGGAGCTGTTTTTT. As protein: CASSQIWDRHRTGELFF.

J is TRBJ2-1 and V is TRBV11-3; D gene uncertain. From germline, CDR1 is SGHNT and CDR2 YENEEA. V lost 6 bases and J lost 5, with 11 bases in between. The CDR3 totals 13 residues. CDR3 coding DNA: TGTGCCAGCAGTCCCGGCCGGGACAATGAGCAGTTCTTC. Translated, it gives CASSPGRDNEQFF. The entire variable domain, with the rest obtained from reference TRBV11-3 and TRBJ2-1, is as follows: EAGVVQSPRYKIIEKKQPVAFWCNPISGHNTLYWYLQNLGQGPELLIRYENEEAVDDSQLPKDRFSAERLKGVDSTLKIQPAELGDSAVYLCASSPGRDNEQFFGPGTRLTVL.

This chain connects TRBV7-2 to TRBJ2-1; 7 bases map to TRBD1. Losses at the gene ends were 7 bases for V and 0 bases for J; bases not matched to a gene: 6. CDR3 length equals 15 residues. CDR1 is SGHTA, CDR2 FQGNSA, per germline. The CDR3 loop is CASTGQVSSYNEQFF. CDR3 coding DNA: TGTGCCAGCACAGGACAGGTTAGCTCCTACAATGAGCAGTTCTTC.

The genes are TRBV24-1 and TRBJ2-1; the match to TRBD2 covers 9 bases. The CDR3 has 15 amino acids. Looked up from germline, CDR1 is KGHDR and CDR2 is SFDVKD. The V gene end was trimmed by 4 bases and the J gene end by 6 bases; junction bases not matched to a gene: 6. DNA of the CDR3: TGTGCCACCAGTGAATGGCGGGGGGGGGTCAATGAGCAGTTCTTC. It encodes CATSEWRGGVNEQFF.

This clonotype was detected only a few times. This rearrangement joins TRBV5-1 to TRBJ1-2; D is uncertain. V was pared by 0 bases and J by 5 bases, with 8 bases between. From germline, CDR1 is SGHRS and CDR2 YFSETQ. The CDR3 runs to 13 residues. The CDR3: CASSLDGPYGYTF. Here the CDR3 DNA reads TGCGCCAGCAGCTTGGACGGACCTTATGGCTACACCTTC.

This chain joins TRBV2 and TRBJ1-5; D is uncertain. The CDR3 totals 16 residues. Trimming removed 3 bases at V and 3 bases at J, with 15 bases between. Germline CDR1 SNHLY, CDR2 FYNNEI. The CDR3 reads CASSEPLGRLNQPQHF. The CDR3 DNA sequence: TGTGCCAGCAGTGAGCCCCTCGGCCGCCTCAATCAGCCCCAGCATTTT.

This clonotype was found a few times. The chain employs TRBV10-3 and TRBJ2-7; 8 bases agree with TRBD1. The CDR3 extends over 15 amino acids. J gave up 3 bases and V 6 bases, and 10 bases lay outside the gene matches. The germline V gene encodes CDR1 ENHRY and CDR2 SYGVKD. The DNA of the CDR3 is TGTGCCATCAGAAAAGACAGGGGAATTGACTACGAGCAGTACTTC. Encoded protein: CAIRKDRGIDYEQYF.

The CDR3 is CSANPLWAGELFF. DNA for the CDR3: TGCAGTGCCAACCCTCTCTGGGCCGGGGAGCTGTTTTTT. The chain combines TRBV20-1 with TRBJ2-2; no firm D call. This CDR3 is 13 amino acids long. Germline V gene data show CDR1 as DFQATT and CDR2 as SNEGSKA (reference sequence). Trimming removed 6 bases from V and 6 bases from J, with 14 bases in between.

This clonotype was observed at least ten times. The gene calls are TRBV7-7 and TRBJ2-2, with D possibly matching TRBD2 (5 bases). Germline-derived CDR1 and CDR2 are SSHAT and FNYEAQ (reference sequence). Between the trimmed V and J ends, which lost 5 bases and 5 bases, there was a span of 6 bases. The CDR3 extends over 12 amino acids. CDR3 in amino acids: CASSPGTGELFF. For the CDR3, the DNA is TGTGCCAGCAGCCCGGGGACCGGGGAGCTGTTTTTT.

This clonotype was seen a handful of times. The J gene is TRBJ1-5, the V gene TRBV20-1; maybe TRBD1 (6 bases). The CDR3 contains 16 residues. Per germline, CDR1 DFQATT and CDR2 SNEGSKA (reference sequence). V lost 3 bases and J 5 bases, leaving 20 bases between the germline ends. The CDR3, as DNA: TGCAGTGCTAGTGTCGGTCCCTCCAGGGGTCATCAGCCCCAGCATTTT. Translating it yields CSASVGPSRGHQPQHF.

The chain recombines TRBV5-6 with TRBJ1-5; D remains ambiguous. Germline loops: CDR1 SGHDT, CDR2 YYEEEE. The length of the CDR3 is 14 residues. Trimming left V 6 bases short and J 7 bases short, with 17 bases between. The CDR3 DNA reads as TGTGCCAGCACCGCGAAGCCCGTCTCGCAGCCCCAGCATTTT. Amino acid sequence: CASTAKPVSQPQHF.

Only a few counts were recorded for this clonotype. The chain employs TRBV15 and TRBJ2-2; perhaps TRBD1 as D (5 bases). Germline lookup yields CDR1 LNHNV and CDR2 YYDKDF (reference sequence). V gave up 9 bases and J gave up 3 bases, with 14 bases separating them. CDR3 length equals 14 residues. The CDR3 protein is CATSPGFHTGELFF. The CDR3, as DNA: TGTGCCACAAGCCCAGGGTTTCACACCGGGGAGCTGTTTTTT. The variable domain in full, completed from reference TRBV15 and TRBJ2-2, reads DAMVIQNPRYQVTQFGKPVTLSCSQTLNHNVMYWYQQKSSQAPKLLFHYYDKDFNNEADTPDNFQSRRPNTSFCFLDIRSPGLGDTAMYLCATSPGFHTGELFFGEGSRLTVL.

The chain carries TRBV12-3 or TRBV12-4 and TRBJ2-7; D is undetermined. The V end lost 5 bases, the J end lost 2 bases, and 10 bases lay between the germline ends. The CDR3 length is 13 residues. The CDR3 here is CASSPDITYEQYF. The DNA of the CDR3 is TGTGCCAGCAGTCCCGACATAACCTACGAGCAGTACTTC.

This clonotype was seen a few times. A junction end diverges from the germline sequence, so it may reflect a read error. The chain has TRBV7-9 and TRBJ2-5; no definite D call. Per germline, CDR1 SEHNR and CDR2 FQNEAQ (reference sequence). This CDR3 region has 15 residues. The CDR3 DNA is TGTGCCACCAGCCTTGGTAGCACTAAACAAGAGACCCAGTACTTC. Translated: CATSLGSTKQETQYF.

This clonotype was counted between two and nine times. The chain joins TRBV29-1 to TRBJ2-1, with TRBD1 matching over 9 bases. J lost 7 bases, V lost 7 bases, and 5 bases had no gene match. This CDR3 is built from 12 residues. CDR1 is SQVTM, CDR2 ANQGSEA, per germline. CDR3 protein: CSGSGQGNEQFF. CDR3 nucleotide sequence: TGCAGCGGATCGGGACAGGGTAATGAGCAGTTCTTC.

This clonotype has only a few counts. The chain joins TRBV6-1 to TRBJ1-2; TRBD1 matches 7 bases. With 5 bases clipped from V and 6 bases from J, the junction kept 9 bases outside the gene matches. Germline V gene data show CDR1 as MNHNS and CDR2 as SASEGT. The CDR3 is made up of 14 amino acids. CDR3 protein: CASSLRQGINGYTF. DNA for the CDR3: TGTGCCAGCAGTCTCCGACAGGGCATAAATGGCTACACCTTC.

The gene calls are TRBV20-1 and TRBJ1-1; D remains ambiguous. The CDR3 contains 13 residues. CDR1 is DFQATT, CDR2 SNEGSKA, per germline (reference sequence). Trimming took off 3 bases at V and 2 bases at J, with 10 bases between the two ends. The CDR3 bases are TGCAGTGCTAGCAGGCTACTTAACACTGAAGCTTTCTTT. It codes for CSASRLLNTEAFF.

This chain uses TRBV20-1 with TRBJ1-6; unclear D gene. CDR1 DFQATT and CDR2 SNEGSKA come from the germline V gene (reference sequence). The CDR3 totals 13 residues. V was pared by 0 bases and J by 7 bases, with 7 bases between. CDR3 DNA sequence: TGCAGTGCTAGAGAGCTTGGGAATTCACCCCTCCACTTT. Its translation is CSARELGNSPLHF.

This chain uses TRBV20-1 with TRBJ2-7, with D perhaps given as TRBD1 or TRBD2 (5 bases each). Trimming pared 2 bases from V and 6 bases from J, leaving 17 bases between. The CDR3 length is 14 residues. The V gene's germline CDR1 is DFQATT and CDR2 SNEGSKA (reference sequence). The CDR3 region is CSARPGPGNSEQYF. Here the CDR3 DNA reads TGCAGTGCTAGACCGGGACCGGGGAATTCCGAGCAGTACTTC.

This clonotype was seen a handful of times. The chain has TRBV20-1 and TRBJ2-7, with D hard to call. V was pared by 3 bases and J by 0 bases, with 12 bases between. From germline, CDR1 is DFQATT and CDR2 SNEGSKA (reference sequence). The CDR3 contains 14 residues. The CDR3 DNA reads as TGCAGTGCTAGTTTCGGCGTTAGCTCCTACGAGCAGTACTTC. This encodes CSASFGVSSYEQYF.

This clonotype was picked up a small number of times. The rearrangement joins TRBV24-1 to TRBJ2-5, with 10 bases fitting TRBD2. Losses at the gene ends were 4 bases for V and 5 bases for J; bases not matched to a gene: 6. CDR3 size: 15 residues. Germline V CDR1 and CDR2: KGHDR, SFDVKD. The CDR3 region is CATSESSGRGETQYF. CDR3 sequence (DNA): TGTGCCACCAGTGAGTCTAGCGGGAGAGGGGAGACCCAGTACTTC.